These T cell receptor beta chains were read from a single sample in a study of blood T cell repertoires in COVID-19. Sequenced by immunoSEQ multiplex PCR; TCRdb stores in-frame clones only, minus some. The data hold under 300,000 clones, with around four fifths observed a single time. Sequenced sample: peripheral blood. These receptors were taken from a woman in her fifties or sixties with active or convalescent COVID-19. Both conserved end residues are part of each CDR3. The order of the fields is J gene, V gene, D gene, clone size, CDR3 protein, CDR3 DNA. D genes are given only for firm matches. Not all rows give a size; the values are once, few, many and, for expanded clones, a class.

J gene: TRBJ1-6; V gene: TRBV27; D gene: .; clone size: once; CDR3 protein: CASSLRRGYNSPLHF; CDR3 DNA: TGTGCCAGCAGTTTACGGCGGGGGTATAATTCACCCCTCCACTTT
J gene: TRBJ2-5; V gene: TRBV11-2; D gene: TRBD1; clone size: .; CDR3 protein: CASSFDRGETQYF; CDR3 DNA: TGTGCCAGCAGCTTTGACAGGGGAGAGACCCAGTACTTC
J gene: TRBJ1-5; V gene: TRBV5-4; D gene: .; clone size: .; CDR3 protein: CASSLGGASDQPQHF; CDR3 DNA: TGTGCCAGCAGTCTGGGGGGGGCCTCGGATCAGCCCCAGCATTTT
J gene: TRBJ2-5; V gene: TRBV7-9; D gene: .; clone size: .; CDR3 protein: CASSLGLARGETQYF; CDR3 DNA: TGTGCCAGCAGCTTAGGCTTAGCGCGGGGAGAGACCCAGTACTTC
J gene: TRBJ1-5; V gene: TRBV19; D gene: .; clone size: .; CDR3 protein: CASSIPGFSNQPQHF; CDR3 DNA: TGTGCCAGTAGCATCCCAGGGTTTAGCAATCAGCCCCAGCATTTT
J gene: TRBJ2-7; V gene: TRBV30; D gene: .; clone size: .; CDR3 protein: CAWTTSNYEQYF; CDR3 DNA: TGTGCCTGGACAACTAGTAACTACGAGCAGTACTTC
J gene: TRBJ1-5; V gene: TRBV11-2; D gene: .; clone size: .; CDR3 protein: CASSSTGIGQPQHF; CDR3 DNA: TGTGCCAGCAGCTCTACAGGGATTGGTCAGCCCCAGCATTTT
J gene: TRBJ1-1; V gene: TRBV4-1; D gene: TRBD1; clone size: .; CDR3 protein: CASSHSGQGEFLEAFF; CDR3 DNA: TGCGCCAGCAGCCACTCGGGACAGGGGGAGTTCCTTGAAGCTTTCTTT
J gene: TRBJ2-5; V gene: TRBV29-1; D gene: TRBD2; clone size: .; CDR3 protein: CSVWGSGGLQETQYF; CDR3 DNA: TGCAGCGTTTGGGGGAGCGGGGGCCTCCAAGAGACCCAGTACTTC
J gene: TRBJ1-1; V gene: TRBV10-3; D gene: TRBD1; clone size: .; CDR3 protein: CAISETGTGSSEAFF; CDR3 DNA: TGTGCCATCAGTGAAACTGGGACAGGAAGTTCTGAAGCTTTCTTT
J gene: TRBJ2-7; V gene: TRBV5-1; D gene: TRBD1; clone size: .; CDR3 protein: CASSLSLSGGEQYF; CDR3 DNA: TGCGCCAGCAGCTTGAGCTTGTCAGGGGGTGAGCAGTACTTC
J gene: TRBJ2-7; V gene: TRBV10-3; D gene: TRBD1; clone size: .; CDR3 protein: CAISGAGDRAHEQYF; CDR3 DNA: TGTGCCATCAGTGGAGCCGGAGACAGGGCTCACGAGCAGTACTTC
J gene: TRBJ2-5; V gene: TRBV2; D gene: TRBD2; clone size: .; CDR3 protein: CASSGFLAGSGETQYF; CDR3 DNA: TGTGCCAGCAGTGGGTTTTTAGCGGGGTCAGGGGAGACCCAGTACTTC
J gene: TRBJ2-1; V gene: TRBV11-2; D gene: .; clone size: .; CDR3 protein: CASSLGTGGVYNEQFF; CDR3 DNA: TGTGCCAGCAGCTTGGGAACAGGGGGGGTGTACAATGAGCAGTTCTTC
J gene: TRBJ2-2; V gene: TRBV23-1; D gene: TRBD2; clone size: .; CDR3 protein: CASSQGTSLCTGELFF; CDR3 DNA: TGCGCCAGCAGTCAGGGGACTAGCTTATGCACCGGGGAGCTGTTTTTT
J gene: TRBJ1-1; V gene: TRBV11-2; D gene: TRBD1; clone size: .; CDR3 protein: CASSYIPGQGNTEAFF; CDR3 DNA: TGTGCCAGCAGTTATATACCCGGACAGGGGAACACTGAAGCTTTCTTT
J gene: TRBJ2-1; V gene: TRBV6-4; D gene: .; clone size: .; CDR3 protein: CASSNSNEQFF; CDR3 DNA: TGTGCCAGCAGTAACAGTAATGAGCAGTTCTTC
J gene: TRBJ2-3; V gene: TRBV29-1; D gene: .; clone size: .; CDR3 protein: CSVSIRLTDTQYF; CDR3 DNA: TGCAGCGTTTCTATCCGCCTCACAGATACGCAGTATTTT
J gene: TRBJ1-1; V gene: TRBV30; D gene: .; clone size: .; CDR3 protein: CAWGLGAEAFF; CDR3 DNA: TGTGCCTGGGGCCTAGGGGCTGAAGCTTTCTTT
J gene: TRBJ2-1; V gene: TRBV2; D gene: TRBD2; clone size: .; CDR3 protein: CASRPGLAVYNEQFF; CDR3 DNA: TGTGCCAGCAGACCGGGACTAGCGGTCTACAATGAGCAGTTCTTC
J gene: TRBJ2-5; V gene: TRBV10-3; D gene: TRBD2; clone size: .; CDR3 protein: CAISRLAGQQETQYF; CDR3 DNA: TGTGCCATCAGCCGACTAGCGGGACAACAAGAGACCCAGTACTTC
J gene: TRBJ2-3; V gene: TRBV7-2; D gene: TRBD2; clone size: .; CDR3 protein: CASSQTSGGSDTQYF; CDR3 DNA: TGTGCCAGCAGTCAGACTAGCGGGGGGTCAGATACGCAGTATTTT
J gene: TRBJ1-2; V gene: TRBV7-9; D gene: .; clone size: .; CDR3 protein: CASSLLRGSYGYTF; CDR3 DNA: TGTGCCAGCAGCTTACTGAGAGGGTCCTATGGCTACACCTTC
J gene: TRBJ1-1; V gene: TRBV11-3; D gene: .; clone size: .; CDR3 protein: CASSLGTLTEAFF; CDR3 DNA: TGTGCCAGCAGCCTCGGGACATTAACTGAAGCTTTCTTT
J gene: TRBJ2-3; V gene: TRBV11-2; D gene: TRBD1; clone size: .; CDR3 protein: CASSFRGMSTDTQYF; CDR3 DNA: TGTGCCAGCAGCTTCAGGGGGATGAGCACAGATACGCAGTATTTT
J gene: TRBJ2-3; V gene: TRBV24-1; D gene: TRBD1; clone size: .; CDR3 protein: CATSDATGGRRDTQYF; CDR3 DNA: TGTGCCACCAGTGATGCGACAGGGGGCAGGAGAGATACGCAGTATTTT
J gene: TRBJ2-5; V gene: TRBV2; D gene: .; clone size: .; CDR3 protein: CASSEFRFGVGETQYF; CDR3 DNA: TGTGCCAGCAGTGAATTCCGGTTCGGGGTAGGAGAGACCCAGTACTTC
J gene: TRBJ2-4; V gene: TRBV29-1; D gene: TRBD1; clone size: .; CDR3 protein: CSGRGYENIQYF; CDR3 DNA: TGCAGCGGCAGGGGGTATGAAAACATTCAGTACTTC
J gene: TRBJ1-4; V gene: TRBV5-1; D gene: TRBD1; clone size: .; CDR3 protein: CASSLTGAGEKLFF; CDR3 DNA: TGCGCCAGCAGCTTGACAGGGGCGGGTGAAAAACTGTTTTTT
J gene: TRBJ2-5; V gene: TRBV10-2; D gene: .; clone size: few; CDR3 protein: CASSESTREETQYF; CDR3 DNA: TGCGCCAGCAGTGAGTCGACTAGAGAAGAGACCCAGTACTTC
J gene: TRBJ2-1; V gene: TRBV10-3; D gene: TRBD2; clone size: once; CDR3 protein: CAISEWGGGIKLNEQFF; CDR3 DNA: TGTGCCATCAGTGAATGGGGCGGGGGGATTAAGTTGAATGAGCAGTTCTTC
J gene: TRBJ2-5; V gene: TRBV15; D gene: TRBD1; clone size: .; CDR3 protein: CATSRTGTGEQETQYF; CDR3 DNA: TGTGCCACCAGCAGGACCGGGACAGGAGAACAAGAGACCCAGTACTTC
J gene: TRBJ1-5; V gene: TRBV6-4; D gene: TRBD1; clone size: .; CDR3 protein: CASSVPDRGNQPQHF; CDR3 DNA: TGTGCCAGCAGTGTACCGGACAGGGGAAATCAGCCCCAGCATTTT
J gene: TRBJ1-2; V gene: TRBV27; D gene: TRBD1; clone size: .; CDR3 protein: CASSPNRDRRRQVSGYTF; CDR3 DNA: TGTGCCAGCAGCCCGAACCGGGACAGGCGCAGGCAGGTATCGGGCTACACCTTC
J gene: TRBJ2-3; V gene: TRBV19; D gene: .; clone size: .; CDR3 protein: CASSIPRGTVGTDTQYF; CDR3 DNA: TGTGCCAGTAGTATACCCCGGGGGACAGTGGGGACAGATACGCAGTATTTT